The TCR beta chain under discussion was sequenced for a study of blood T cell repertoires in COVID-19. Overall study: Material from acute and convalescent COVID-19 was sourced from the United States, Italy and Spain.

Germline CDR1 SGHTA, CDR2 FQGNSA. J lost 5 bases, V lost 2 bases, and 5 bases had no gene match. The CDR3 covers 14 residues. Here immunoSEQ multiplex PCR was the method, and the copy in TCRdb shows in-frame clones only, minus some. The sample yields approximately 200,000 clones, 85% to 90% seen once. The sequence came from a woman aged 55-75 years with acute or convalescent COVID-19. Sequenced: peripheral blood. This rearrangement joins TRBV7-2 to TRBJ2-5; 7 bases are a match to TRBD2. CDR3 bases: TGTGCCAGCAGCTTACAGGGCGGGAGTGAGACCCAGTACTTC. Translation: CASSLQGGSETQYF.